Listed here are 30 T cell receptor beta chains from one sample, sequenced in a study of cytotoxic CD8 clonotypes in ibrutinib-treated CLL. Sequencing used immunoSEQ multiplex PCR; TCRdb keeps in-frame clones, though not all of them. Of roughly 200,000 clones in the sample, around 72% were seen once. Here the sequenced sample was PBMCs, taken after 24 months of ibrutinib treatment. The source is a human donor with chronic lymphocytic leukemia.

The chain uses TRBV6-4 and TRBJ2-5; no reliable D call. Germline loops: CDR1 MRHNA, CDR2 SNTAGT. This CDR3 has 13 residues. V gave up 0 bases and J gave up 7 bases, with 9 bases separating them. CDR3 region: CASSDSPIGTQYF. CDR3 nucleotide sequence: TGTGCCAGCAGTGACTCACCGATAGGGACCCAGTACTTC.

The chain joins TRBV9 to TRBJ2-5; unclear D gene. This CDR3 is built from 15 residues. Trimming left V 3 bases short and J 4 bases short, with 16 bases between. Germline CDR1 and CDR2: SGDLS and YYNGEE. The CDR3, as DNA: TGTGCCAGCAGCGCAACTGGACGAAACGGAGAGACCCAGTACTTC. This gives the protein CASSATGRNGETQYF.

J is TRBJ1-5 and V is TRBV4-3; D possibly corresponds to TRBD1 (6 bases). Germline V gene lookup returns CDR1 LGHNA and CDR2 YSLEER. V shed 4 bases and J shed 7 bases, with 14 bases lying between them. The CDR3 is 14 amino acids. The CDR3 is CASSRHRAGQPQHF. The DNA for the CDR3 is TGCGCCAGCAGCCGGCACAGGGCTGGGCAGCCCCAGCATTTT.

The chain employs TRBV27 and TRBJ1-2; possibly TRBD1 for D (6 bases). CDR3 size: 15 residues. V was pared by 7 bases and J by 1 base, with 16 bases between. Germline V CDR1 and CDR2: MNHEY, SMNVEV (reference sequence). CDR3 sequence (DNA): TGTGCCAGCACCCCAAACAGGGTCAATAACTATGGCTACACCTTC. Protein sequence: CASTPNRVNNYGYTF.

The CDR3 DNA reads TGTGCCAGTAGTATAGTGGTAGCGGGAGTCTCCGGGGAGCTGTTTTTT. Its protein is CASSIVVAGVSGELFF. This sequence joins TRBV19 and TRBJ2-2; 9 bases fit TRBD2. The CDR3 length is 16 residues. Germline lookup yields CDR1 LNHDA and CDR2 SQIVND (reference sequence). The V segment lost 1 base and the J segment 6 bases; nucleotides outside the gene matches: 6.

The CDR3 sequence: CASSFRGYTEAFF. In DNA, the CDR3 is TGTGCCAGCAGCTTTAGGGGTTACACTGAAGCTTTCTTT. The rearrangement uses TRBV11-3 and TRBJ1-1; possible D gene TRBD1, 5 bases. The V end lost 3 bases, the J end lost 3 bases, and 8 bases lay between the germline ends. The germline gives CDR1 SGHNT, CDR2 YENEEA. The CDR3 has 13 residues.

J is TRBJ2-7 and V is TRBV25-1; 9 bases align to TRBD2. The CDR3 has 14 residues. Trimming took 7 bases from V and 9 from J; bases not matched to a gene: 13. Germline V CDR1 and CDR2: MGHDK, SYGVNS. The CDR3 region has the DNA TGTGCCAGCACCCCTAGCGGGGCCTCCCCAGGGCAGTACTTC. This gives the protein CASTPSGASPGQYF.

V and J are TRBV5-4 and TRBJ2-7; 7 bases agree with TRBD1. Trimming cost V 4 bases and J 2 bases; bases outside gene matches: 6. Germline loops: CDR1 SGHNT, CDR2 YYREEE (reference sequence). This CDR3 has 14 amino acids. In DNA form, the CDR3 reads TGTGCCAGCAGCAAGGGACAGAGGGCCTACGAGCAGTACTTC. As protein: CASSKGQRAYEQYF. The full variable domain, rest sourced from reference TRBV5-4 and TRBJ2-7, is ETGVTQSPTHLIKTRGQQVTLRCSSQSGHNTVSWYQQALGQGPQFIFQYYREEENGRGNFPPRFSGLQFPNYSSELNVNALELDDSALYLCASSKGQRAYEQYFGPGTRLTVT.

The chain is built from TRBV30 and TRBJ2-5, with D possibly being TRBD2 (6 bases). V gave up 2 bases and J gave up 4 bases, with 17 bases separating them. Looked up from germline, CDR1 is GTSNPN and CDR2 is SVGIG (reference sequence). The CDR3 sequence is 15 residues long. CDR3 coding DNA: TGTGCCTGGAGTAGGGACTCCGGGTGGGGAGAGACCCAGTACTTC. Amino acid sequence: CAWSRDSGWGETQYF.

This rearrangement joins TRBV6-1 to TRBJ2-1; 8 bases align to TRBD2. The CDR3 totals 15 residues. Per the germline V gene, CDR1 is MNHNS and CDR2 is SASEGT. The V and J ends lost 1 base and 8 bases, in that order; junction bases with no gene match: 7. Written as DNA, the CDR3 is TGTGCCAGCAGTGAAGGGACTAGCCTTATGGATGAGCAGTTCTTC. It is translated as CASSEGTSLMDEQFF.

This clone was recorded a few times. V is TRBV2 and J is TRBJ2-7; D is possibly TRBD2 (5 bases). V was cut by 7 bases and J by 1 base, with 14 bases left in between. This CDR3 is 14 amino acids long. CDR1 is SNHLY, CDR2 FYNNEI, per germline. CDR3 nucleotides: TGTGCCAGCAATCTTCTGAGCGGTTCCTACGAGCAGTACTTC. Its translation is CASNLLSGSYEQYF.

This rearrangement joins TRBV13 to TRBJ1-1; 10 bases are a match to TRBD1. The germline CDR1 and CDR2 sequences are PRHDT and FYEKMQ (reference sequence). V was clipped by 2 bases and J by 6 bases; unmatched bases: 6. This CDR3 comprises 15 residues. The CDR3 region has the DNA TGTGCCAGCAGCTTAAGACAGGGGGCCGGAGCTGAAGCTTTCTTT. Translation: CASSLRQGAGAEAFF. The complete variable domain, with remaining parts taken from reference TRBV13 and TRBJ1-1, reads AAGVIQSPRHLIKEKRETATLKCYPIPRHDTVYWYQQGPGQDPQFLISFYEKMQSDKGSIPDRFSAQQFSDYHSELNMSSLELGDSALYFCASSLRQGAGAEAFFGQGTRLTVV.

This chain uses TRBV7-9 with TRBJ2-1, with 11 bases matching TRBD1. The CDR3 contains 17 residues. Trimming cost V 3 bases and J 12 bases; bases outside gene matches: 16. The V gene's germline CDR1 is SEHNR and CDR2 FQNEAQ (reference sequence). CDR3 sequence: CASSLRTGGVGAKRQFF. CDR3 DNA sequence: TGTGCCAGCAGCTTGCGGACAGGGGGCGTTGGTGCAAAGCGGCAGTTCTTC.

The chain carries TRBV4-2 and TRBJ2-1; weak D call: TRBD2 (6 bases). The CDR3 has 15 residues. CDR1 is LGHNA and CDR2 is YNFKEQ in the germline V gene. V gave up 4 bases and J gave up 0 bases, with 10 bases separating them. The chain's CDR3 is CASSPAGSSYNEQFF. DNA for the CDR3: TGTGCCAGCAGCCCTGCCGGGAGCTCCTACAATGAGCAGTTCTTC.

The chain couples TRBV4-2 to TRBJ2-2; 8 bases match TRBD2. The CDR3 has 18 amino acids. After removal of 4 bases from V and 1 base from J, the junction contained 11 bases not matched to a gene. The germline gives CDR1 LGHNA, CDR2 YNFKEQ. CDR3 loop: CASSPRGSGRQNTGELFF. The CDR3 nucleotides read TGTGCCAGCAGCCCCCGAGGAAGCGGGAGACAGAACACCGGGGAGCTGTTTTTT.

In this sample, this clone turned up a few times. The CDR3 is CASSSSQNTEAFF. CDR3 in DNA: TGTGCCAGCTCATCGTCTCAGAACACTGAAGCTTTCTTT. V usage is TRBV18 and J usage is TRBJ1-1; D gene ambiguous. Germline V gene data show CDR1 as KGHSH and CDR2 as LQKENI. The CDR3 spans 13 residues. Trimming shortened V by 5 bases and J by 1 base, and 8 bases separated the two germline ends.

This clone was observed a single time. The rearrangement links TRBV4-3 to TRBJ1-5, with unresolved D. Per the germline V gene, CDR1 is LGHNA and CDR2 is YSLEER. The V and J ends lost 3 bases and 7 bases respectively, with 10 bases between them. CDR3 length: 13 residues. CDR3 bases: TGCGCCAGCAGCCAGAGGGTCGGGCAGCCCCAGCATTTT. It yields the protein CASSQRVGQPQHF.

The V call is TRBV19, the J call TRBJ2-1; 12 bases are a match to TRBD2. Germline lookup yields CDR1 LNHDA and CDR2 SQIVND (reference sequence). The J segment lost 7 bases and the V segment lost 4 bases, leaving 5 bases of the junction unmatched. The CDR3 extends over 15 amino acids. The CDR3 bases are TGTGCCAGTAGTACCGGACTAGCGGGGATGAATGAGCAGTTCTTC. Residues: CASSTGLAGMNEQFF.

The J gene is TRBJ1-2, the V gene TRBV6-1; tentative D call: TRBD1 (6 bases). This CDR3 has 17 amino acids. Trimming stripped 0 bases from V and 1 base from J, with 15 bases between. Germline CDR1 MNHNS, CDR2 SASEGT. The CDR3 here is CASSEAPFDRSNYGYTF. The CDR3 DNA sequence: TGTGCCAGCAGTGAAGCTCCTTTCGACAGGAGTAACTATGGCTACACCTTC.

The genes are TRBV15 and TRBJ2-5; 7 nucleotides match TRBD1. CDR1 LNHNV and CDR2 YYDKDF come from the germline V gene (reference sequence). Trimming removed 5 bases from V and 2 bases from J; junction bases left unmatched: 2. CDR3 length equals 13 residues. In DNA, the CDR3 is TGTGCCACCAGCCGACAGGGTCAAGAGACCCAGTACTTC. It translates to CATSRQGQETQYF.

This clone appeared a single time. The chain employs TRBV30 and TRBJ2-5; 11 bases agree with TRBD2. Per the germline V gene, CDR1 is GTSNPN and CDR2 is SVGIG (reference sequence). Trimming removed 3 bases from V and 2 bases from J; junction bases left unmatched: 5. The CDR3 contains 15 residues. The CDR3 region has the DNA TGTGCCTGGAGAAGTAGCGGGAGGGGGCAAGAGACCCAGTACTTC. Translated: CAWRSSGRGQETQYF.

The V and J genes are TRBV5-1 and TRBJ2-3, with TRBD1 identical over 9 bases. CDR3 length equals 14 residues. V lost 7 bases to trimming and J lost 6 bases; unmatched junction nucleotides: 9. Germline CDR1 and CDR2: SGHRS and YFSETQ. The CDR3 sequence is CASALQGAGDTQYF. As DNA, the CDR3 is TGCGCCAGCGCCTTACAGGGGGCAGGCGATACGCAGTATTTT.

The chain couples TRBV28 to TRBJ1-1; D call uncertain. Germline lookup yields CDR1 MDHEN and CDR2 SYDVKM. CDR3 size: 13 residues. Trimming shortened V by 3 bases and J by 1 base, and 6 bases separated the two germline ends. The chain's CDR3 is CASSLAGNTEAFF. The CDR3 DNA is TGTGCCAGCAGTTTGGCAGGGAACACTGAAGCTTTCTTT.

This sequence joins TRBV7-3 and TRBJ2-3; D is perhaps TRBD2 (6 bases). There are 14 residues in the CDR3. Germline assignment: CDR1 SGHTA and CDR2 FQGTGA. The V gene lost 5 bases and the J gene lost 4 bases, with 13 bases spanning the gap. The DNA for the CDR3 is TGTGCCAGCAGCAACCCTAGGAGGGCAGATACGCAGTATTTT. Its translation is CASSNPRRADTQYF. Based on the CDR3 plus reference TRBV7-3 and TRBJ2-3, the full variable domain is GAGVSQTPSNKVTEKGKYVELRCDPISGHTALYWYRQSLGQGPEFLIYFQGTGAADDSGLPNDRFFAVRPEGSVSTLKIQRTERGDSAVYLCASSNPRRADTQYFGPGTRLTVL.

This clone was counted once. The V gene is TRBV4-1, the J gene TRBJ2-7; TRBD1 agrees at 9 bases. V lost 5 bases and J lost 2; bases outside the gene matches: 4. Germline CDR1 reads MGHRA; CDR2 reads YSYEKL. There are 14 residues in the CDR3. CDR3 nucleotide sequence: TGCGCCAGCAGCTTGGGACAGGGAACCTACGAGCAGTACTTC. This gives the protein CASSLGQGTYEQYF.

The chain joins TRBV27 to TRBJ2-7; D gene ambiguous. Trimming removed 6 bases from V and 2 bases from J, with 20 bases in between. Germline lookup yields CDR1 MNHEY and CDR2 SMNVEV (reference sequence). The CDR3 has 16 residues. CDR3 sequence reads: CASRHQIGSATYEQYF. The CDR3 DNA is TGTGCCAGCAGACATCAGATCGGTTCCGCAACCTACGAGCAGTACTTC.

This clone has more than one count but fewer than ten. This chain connects TRBV19 to TRBJ2-2, with 7 nucleotides matching TRBD2. Germline V CDR1 and CDR2: LNHDA, SQIVND (reference sequence). The CDR3 contains 15 residues. The trim removed 3 bases at V and 0 bases at J, leaving 1 base unmatched. The CDR3 nucleotides are TGTGCCAGTAGTATGCGGGAGACGAACACCGGGGAGCTGTTTTTT. Amino acid sequence: CASSMRETNTGELFF.

This chain joins TRBV5-1 and TRBJ1-4, with 7 bases identical to TRBD1. CDR3 length: 16 amino acids. Germline CDR1 and CDR2: SGHRS and YFSETQ. J lost 7 bases, V lost 4 bases, and 13 bases had no gene match. The chain's CDR3 is CASSTRPGTVGEKLFF. DNA of the CDR3: TGCGCCAGCAGCACACGCCCCGGGACAGTGGGTGAAAAACTGTTTTTT.

CDR3 sequence reads: CASSQDPAVRTYEQYF. Here the CDR3 DNA reads TGCGCCAGCAGCCAAGATCCAGCCGTTAGGACCTACGAGCAGTACTTC. This rearrangement joins TRBV4-1 to TRBJ2-7; no definite D call. Germline values: CDR1 MGHRA, CDR2 YSYEKL. This CDR3 region has 16 residues. V dropped 0 bases and J dropped 2 bases, with 14 bases sitting between them.

This chain connects TRBV7-2 to TRBJ2-5; D is tentatively TRBD1 or TRBD2 (6 bases each). The V end was cut by 5 bases, the J end by 4 bases, with 14 bases between. CDR3 length: 14 residues. CDR1 and CDR2 (germline): SGHTA, FQGNSA. The CDR3 coding sequence is TGTGCCAGCAGCAAGGGGGGTCAGTTAGAGACCCAGTACTTC. Translating it yields CASSKGGQLETQYF.